This T cell receptor (beta chain) stems from a study of blood T cell repertoires in COVID-19. Study-wide background: Acute and convalescent COVID-19 specimens originated in the United States, Italy and Spain. Nucleic acid was either cDNA or gDNA, and it came from T cells, B-cell-depleted T cells, or PBMCs.

Germline V gives CDR1 MDHEN, CDR2 SYDVKM. This CDR3 spans 16 amino acids. V lost 6 bases and J 3 bases, leaving 20 bases between the germline ends. In the source study's methods: Reference gene primer amplification in the assay estimated nucleated cell counts. Produced via immunoSEQ multiplex PCR; TCRdb's table is partial and in-frame only. V and J calls and clone size follow that table, whereas D and trimming were derived from the DNA. The data contain a few hundred thousand clones, around 87% of them seen just once; the ten biggest clones take up less than 9.5%. Sequences were obtained from peripheral blood. The receptor was derived from a woman aged 45-65 years who had recovered from COVID-19. The chain uses TRBV28 and TRBJ1-1, with a tentative D call TRBD1 (6 bases). In DNA form, the CDR3 reads TGTGCCAGCAGGAGATCAGGGTTTGCAGGGGACACTGAAGCTTTCTTT. Amino acids: CASRRSGFAGDTEAFF.